This T cell receptor beta chain stems from a study of T-cell reconstitution after alpha-beta-depleted transplantation in children. It was with unique molecular identifiers that the TCRbeta library was prepared. Via MiXCR, TCRdb re-called the PCR reads, giving one row per CDR3 protein. The table records about 980,000 distinct CDR3 sequences, roughly 29% of them present only once. About this clonotype: Its matching antigen is unknown.

Broader study findings: Expanded clones from the graft, numbering several hundred, reportedly supplied alpha-beta T cells about two months after transplant. Some patients' high day-60 TCRbeta diversity was attributed to recipient cells surviving conditioning. One year post-transplant, T-cell counts and diversity were largely derived from T cells produced anew.

Sequencing was performed on PBMCs, mostly from graft donor cells, taken 360 days after TCRalphabeta/CD19-depleted stem cell transplant. This clonotype was sampled from a boy less than two years old who had a stem cell transplant for SCID, so the T cells may come from the graft donor.

CDR3 protein: CASSLTTGGRETQYF. DNA of the CDR3: TGTGCCAGCAGCTTAACGACAGGGGGTCGAGAGACCCAGTACTTC. The J gene is TRBJ2-5, the V gene TRBV11-3, with TRBD1 identical over 9 bases. Germline-derived CDR1 and CDR2 are SGHNT and YENEEA. The junction had 5 bases not matched to a gene; V was cut back by 2 bases and J by 4 bases. CDR3 length equals 15 residues.